Below are 27 T cell receptor beta chains sequenced from a single sample in a study of T-cell reconstitution after alpha-beta-depleted transplantation in children. Unique molecular identifiers tagged the TCRbeta library. In TCRdb, the PCR reads were re-called with MiXCR into one record per CDR3 protein. The repertoire holds hundreds of thousands of distinct CDR3 sequences, roughly a tenth seen once, with roughly 28% in the top ten. Source: PBMCs, taken before TCRalphabeta/CD19-depleted stem cell transplant. Receptors were obtained from a child less than two years old with acute myeloid leukemia, due to receive a stem cell transplant.

CDR3 sequence (DNA): TGTGCCAGCAGTTACTCGAGGGGGGGAAGTCGGTATGGCTACACCTTC. It translates to CASSYSRGGSRYGYTF. This chain uses TRBV6-5 with TRBJ1-2; D perhaps matches TRBD1 (6 bases). CDR3 size: 16 residues. Germline loops: CDR1 MNHEY, CDR2 SVGAGI. Trimming left V 0 bases short and J 5 bases short, with 16 bases between.

This clonotype showed up many times. This chain uses TRBV2 with TRBJ2-3, with D tentatively TRBD2 (5 bases). Germline lookup yields CDR1 SNHLY and CDR2 FYNNEI. This CDR3 has 18 residues. Trimming took 0 bases from V and 4 from J, leaving 20 bases between them. The CDR3 is CASSEAQLPAWGADTQYF. In DNA form, the CDR3 reads TGTGCCAGCAGTGAAGCTCAGTTGCCGGCTTGGGGAGCAGATACGCAGTATTTT. Using reference TRBV2 and TRBJ2-3 for the parts outside the CDR3, the full variable domain is EPEVTQTPSHQVTQMGQEVILRCVPISNHLYFYWYRQILGQKVEFLVSFYNNEISEKSEIFDDQFSVERPDGSNFTLKIRSTKLEDSAMYFCASSEAQLPAWGADTQYFGPGTRLTVL.

This clonotype was picked up many times. V usage is TRBV20-1 and J usage is TRBJ2-1; the D gene is possibly TRBD2 (7 bases). The CDR3 length is 15 residues. V lost 2 bases, J lost 0 bases, and 11 bases lay in between. Germline-derived CDR1 and CDR2 are DFQATT and SNEGSKA (reference sequence). CDR3 sequence: CSARRGGGSYNEQFF. The CDR3 region has the DNA TGCAGTGCTAGAAGAGGGGGGGGCTCCTACAATGAGCAGTTCTTC.

This chain connects TRBV28 to TRBJ1-2, with TRBD1 identical over 8 bases. Germline loops: CDR1 MDHEN, CDR2 SYDVKM. V trimming: 5 bases; J trimming: 4 bases; junction bases outside the gene matches: 6. The CDR3 is 14 residues long. The CDR3 nucleotides are TGTGCCAGCAGTATGGACAGGGACTTCTATGGCTACACCTTC. It is translated as CASSMDRDFYGYTF.

This clonotype was counted many times. The V and J genes are TRBV11-2 and TRBJ2-2; D is uncertain. CDR1 SGHAT and CDR2 FQNNGV come from the germline V gene. This CDR3 has 14 residues. Deletions cut 3 bases from V and 4 bases from J, with 9 bases between. CDR3 nucleotide sequence: TGTGCCAGCAGCTTTGCGGTCCTCACCGGGGAGCTGTTTTTT. Translation: CASSFAVLTGELFF.

This clonotype was observed many times. The chain is built from TRBV7-9 and TRBJ1-2; no clear D gene. V lost 2 bases and J 4 bases, leaving 8 bases between the germline ends. Germline V gene sequence: CDR1 SEHNR, CDR2 FQNEAQ (reference sequence). This CDR3 spans 13 amino acids. DNA for the CDR3: TGTGCCAGCAGCTTATCTCGGGTCTATGGCTACACCTTC. This gives the protein CASSLSRVYGYTF.

This clonotype was counted many times. This chain uses TRBV20-1 with TRBJ2-5; D is uncertain. The germline V and J ends were trimmed by 0 bases and 4 bases, with 9 bases remaining between them. This CDR3 region has 13 residues. Germline V lookup: CDR1 DFQATT, CDR2 SNEGSKA (reference sequence). The CDR3 region is CSARDIGRETQYF. The DNA for the CDR3 is TGCAGTGCTAGAGATATCGGCAGAGAGACCCAGTACTTC.

This clonotype was detected many times. The chain has TRBV20-1 and TRBJ2-6; maybe TRBD2 (5 bases). The CDR3 extends over 19 amino acids. CDR1 is DFQATT, CDR2 SNEGSKA, per germline (reference sequence). With 1 base removed from V and 0 bases from J, the gap between germline ends came to 19 bases. For the CDR3, the DNA is TGCAGTGCTAGAGCCATCGCGGGTCCCTCTCGCTCTGGGGCCAACGTCCTGACTTTC. Amino acids: CSARAIAGPSRSGANVLTF.

This clonotype was found many times. The rearrangement links TRBV5-6 to TRBJ2-7; 12 bases map to TRBD1. Trimming took 3 bases from V and 4 from J; bases not matched to a gene: 8. The CDR3 has 16 residues. Germline CDR1 and CDR2: SGHDT and YYEEEE. CDR3 protein: CASSYRGTGGSYEQYF. The CDR3 DNA reads TGTGCCAGCAGCTACCGGGGGACAGGGGGCTCGTACGAGCAGTACTTC.

This clonotype was counted ten times or more. The gene calls are TRBV5-5 and TRBJ1-2, with D perhaps TRBD1 (6 bases). V was trimmed by 0 bases and J by 0 bases, leaving 9 bases between them. The CDR3 runs 15 residues. Germline values: CDR1 SGHKS, CDR2 YYEKEE (reference sequence). As DNA, the CDR3 is TGTGCCAGCAGCTTGGTGGGACAAGCTAACTATGGCTACACCTTC. Translation: CASSLVGQANYGYTF.

About this clonotype: A much bigger clone sits one base away, suggesting this may be a read error. This sequence joins TRBV3-1 and TRBJ1-1, with a tentative D call TRBD1 (5 bases). The CDR3 extends over 13 amino acids. Germline CDR1 is LGHDT and CDR2 is YNNKEL (reference sequence). This CDR3 reads CARSQGRRTEAFF. For the CDR3, the DNA is TGTGCCCGCAGCCAGGGCCGAAGGACTGAAGCTTTCTTT.

Ten or more counts support this clonotype. The gene calls are TRBV20-1 and TRBJ1-5; possible D gene TRBD1, 6 bases. V was pared by 3 bases and J by 1 base, with 10 bases between. Germline V gives CDR1 DFQATT, CDR2 SNEGSKA (reference sequence). This CDR3 spans 14 amino acids. The CDR3 nucleotides read TGCAGTGCTAGGAAGGGGACAAGCAATCAGCCCCAGCATTTT. Protein: CSARKGTSNQPQHF.

This clonotype was counted many times. The chain uses TRBV10-1 and TRBJ1-5; TRBD1 is a possible D gene (6 bases). The germline V and J ends were trimmed by 3 bases and 3 bases, with 9 bases remaining between them. Germline V gene sequence: CDR1 WNHNN, CDR2 SYGVQD (reference sequence). The CDR3 covers 14 residues. For the CDR3, the DNA is TGCGCCAGCAGTGATGCAGGGGTCAATCAGCCCCAGCATTTT. This sequence encodes CASSDAGVNQPQHF.

This clonotype was counted once. J is TRBJ2-7 and V is TRBV20-1, with D unclear. CDR3 length: 15 amino acids. Per the germline V gene, CDR1 is DFQATT and CDR2 is SNEGSKA (reference sequence). V shed 2 bases and J shed 3 bases, with 17 bases lying between them. CDR3 coding DNA: TGCAGTGCTAGATCGGAAGGTCTGCCAGACTACGAGCAGTACTTC. The encoded protein is CSARSEGLPDYEQYF.

This clonotype was seen at least ten times. This chain uses TRBV4-1 with TRBJ1-2; no clear D. This CDR3 has 14 amino acids. Trimming took 0 bases from V and 8 from J, leaving 13 bases between them. Germline CDR1 reads MGHRA; CDR2 reads YSYEKL. Here the CDR3 reads CASSQEWTGIGYTF. DNA of the CDR3: TGCGCCAGCAGCCAAGAATGGACCGGGATAGGCTACACCTTC.

The CDR3: CASSLGSPGGELFF. The CDR3 DNA reads as TGTGCCAGCAGTCTGGGAAGCCCGGGGGGGGAGCTGTTTTTT. V usage is TRBV12-3 or TRBV12-4 and J usage is TRBJ2-2; maybe TRBD2 (5 bases). CDR3 size: 14 residues. Trimming removed 5 bases at V and 8 bases at J, with 15 bases between.

This clonotype was counted ten times or more. The chain recombines TRBV7-6 with TRBJ1-2; 7 nucleotides match TRBD1. With 1 base clipped from V and 7 bases from J, the junction kept 9 bases outside the gene matches. The CDR3 extends over 15 amino acids. Germline values: CDR1 SGHVS, CDR2 FNYEAQ. CDR3 coding DNA: TGTGCCAGCAGCTTAGGAGGGGGCTCCTTGAGTGGCTACACCTTC. Amino acids: CASSLGGGSLSGYTF.

With respect to this clonotype: This may stem from a read error, because a much larger clone lies one nucleotide away. The rearrangement uses TRBV12-3 or TRBV12-4 and TRBJ1-2; tentative D call: TRBD1 (6 bases). The CDR3 contains 13 residues. Here the CDR3 reads CAGRSGALYGYTF. The CDR3 nucleotides are TGTGCCGGCAGATCAGGGGCCCTCTATGGCTACACCTTC.

A note on this clonotype: The junction does not match germline at one end; this may be a read error. The rearrangement uses TRBV28 and TRBJ2-6; possible D gene TRBD1, 5 bases. The germline CDR1 and CDR2 sequences are MDHEN and SYDVKM. This CDR3 region has 15 residues. The CDR3 loop reads CASSSPVPGANILTF. The CDR3 DNA reads as TGTGCCAGCAGTTCGCCCGTCCCTGGGGCCAACATCCTGACTTTC. The full variable domain, rest sourced from reference TRBV28 and TRBJ2-6, is DVKVTQSSRYLVKRTGEKVFLECVQDMDHENMFWYRQDPGLGLRLIYFSYDVKMKEKGDIPEGYSVSREKKERFSLILESASTNQTSMYLCASSSPVPGANILTFGAGSRLTVL.

Regarding this clonotype: A read error is possible here, since a much larger clone lies one base away. This chain uses TRBV25-1 with TRBJ2-3, with 8 nucleotides matching TRBD2. CDR1 MGHDK and CDR2 SYGVNS come from the germline V gene. This CDR3 spans 16 amino acids. CDR3 bases: TGTGCCGGCAGTGATCCCCTAGCGGGTAGCGCAGATACGCAGTATTTT. Its protein is CAGSDPLAGSADTQYF.

This clonotype was detected ten times or more. J is TRBJ2-1 and V is TRBV15; D remains unclear. V was trimmed by 1 base and J by 0 bases, leaving 10 bases between them. Germline V CDR1 and CDR2: LNHNV, YYDKDF (reference sequence). This CDR3 is built from 16 residues. CDR3 in DNA: TGTGCCACCAGCAGAGTGGAAGCAGTCTCCTACAATGAGCAGTTCTTC. Translated: CATSRVEAVSYNEQFF.

This clonotype was recorded many times. The rearrangement uses TRBV28 and TRBJ2-1; D gene uncertain. This CDR3 is built from 12 residues. Trimming pared 5 bases from V and 5 bases from J, leaving 7 bases between. Germline assignment: CDR1 MDHEN and CDR2 SYDVKM. This CDR3 is CASSRLNNEQFF. The CDR3 nucleotides are TGTGCCAGCAGTCGACTGAACAATGAGCAGTTCTTC.

The table lists this clonotype with many counts. This chain connects TRBV7-2 to TRBJ2-2, with TRBD2 matching over 9 bases. Germline V lookup: CDR1 SGHTA, CDR2 FQGNSA. The CDR3 is 14 amino acids. Trimming cost V 10 bases and J 4 bases; bases outside gene matches: 7. The DNA of the CDR3 is TGTGCCAACGAGCGGGAGGCCCTCACCGGGGAGCTGTTTTTT. This gives the protein CANEREALTGELFF.

This clonotype was found many times. This chain connects TRBV28 to TRBJ2-7; no clear D. V dropped 8 bases and J dropped 0 bases, with 14 bases sitting between them. Germline loops: CDR1 MDHEN, CDR2 SYDVKM. The CDR3 extends over 14 amino acids. CDR3 sequence reads: CASSQPGSSYEQYF. In nucleotides, the CDR3 is TGTGCCAGCTCCCAACCGGGTTCCTCCTACGAGCAGTACTTC.

In this sample, this clonotype turned up many times. This chain uses TRBV7-2 with TRBJ2-1; 9 nucleotides agree with TRBD1. The CDR3 has 14 residues. Looked up from germline, CDR1 is SGHTA and CDR2 is FQGNSA. Trimming took 5 bases from V and 4 from J; bases not matched to a gene: 3. CDR3 nucleotides: TGTGCCAGCAGCCCCGACAGGGGGTACAATGAGCAGTTCTTC. Its protein product is CASSPDRGYNEQFF. The full variable domain, rest sourced from reference TRBV7-2 and TRBJ2-1, is GAGVSQSPSNKVTEKGKDVELRCDPISGHTALYWYRQSLGQGLEFLIYFQGNSAPDKSGLPSDRFSAERTGGSVSTLTIQRTQQEDSAVYLCASSPDRGYNEQFFGPGTRLTVL.

This clonotype was counted ten times or more. CDR3: CATRLGQGAYEQYF. The CDR3 DNA reads TGTGCCACCAGACTCGGGCAGGGGGCCTACGAGCAGTACTTC. The genes are TRBV10-3 and TRBJ2-7, with 7 bases matching TRBD1. CDR1 ENHRY and CDR2 SYGVKD come from the germline V gene. The CDR3 has 14 amino acids. Trimming at V came to 10 bases and at J to 2 bases, leaving 11 bases not matched to a gene.

Details on this clonotype: One end of the junction is discordant with germline, which a read error may explain. The CDR3 DNA follows: TGTGCCAGCAGCCTTCGAATTAAGGACAGGAGCTCCTGCGAGCAGTACTTC. This encodes CASSLRIKDRSSCEQYF. The V gene is TRBV28, the J gene TRBJ2-7; 7 positions match TRBD1. Germline-derived CDR1 and CDR2 are MDHEN and SYDVKM. This CDR3 has 17 amino acids.